The 18 T cell receptor beta chains given below trace back to one sample, sequenced in a study of blood T cell repertoires in COVID-19. Assay used: immunoSEQ multiplex PCR; TCRdb lists only in-frame clones, some missing. The sample consists of 150,000 to 200,000 clones, around 87% of them appearing once. The specimen sequenced was peripheral blood. The receptors here all came from a middle-aged man with acute or convalescent COVID-19.

The chain links TRBV27 to TRBJ1-1; a possible D gene is TRBD1 (5 bases). The germline CDR1 and CDR2 sequences are MNHEY and SMNVEV (reference sequence). The CDR3 extends over 12 amino acids. Trimming removed 4 bases at V and 8 bases at J, with 11 bases between. In nucleotides, the CDR3 is TGTGCCAGCAGTTCCCGCCAGGGAGAAGCTTTCTTT. This encodes CASSSRQGEAFF.

The DNA for the CDR3 is TGTGCCAGCAGCTTGTTGCGGGGAAATCAGCCCCAGCATTTT. Encoded protein: CASSLLRGNQPQHF. This rearrangement joins TRBV5-6 to TRBJ1-5; D gene uncertain. The length of the CDR3 is 14 residues. V was cut by 1 base and J by 4 bases, with 9 bases left in between. Germline values: CDR1 SGHDT, CDR2 YYEEEE.

This chain joins TRBV24-1 and TRBJ2-1; 9 bases fit TRBD1. The length of the CDR3 is 12 residues. J gave up 9 bases and V 10 bases, and 6 bases lay outside the gene matches. From germline, CDR1 is KGHDR and CDR2 SFDVKD. The CDR3 DNA sequence: TGTGCCACAGGACAGGGGAAAGGTGAGCAGTTCTTC. It is translated as CATGQGKGEQFF.

The chain carries TRBV29-1 and TRBJ1-1; D might be TRBD1 (5 bases). The CDR3 spans 13 residues. Germline V lookup: CDR1 SQVTM, CDR2 ANQGSEA. Deletions cut 3 bases from V and 1 base from J, with 9 bases between. CDR3 sequence (DNA): TGCAGCGTTGACACGGGGGAGAACACTGAAGCTTTCTTT. This encodes CSVDTGENTEAFF.

The chain uses TRBV7-2 and TRBJ1-5; no definite D call. Looked up from germline, CDR1 is SGHTA and CDR2 is FQGNSA. V was cut by 1 base and J by 6 bases, with 13 bases left in between. CDR3 length equals 15 residues. The CDR3 DNA sequence: TGTGCCAGCAGCTTAGTGGTAGGTCGAGGTCAGCCCCAGCATTTT. This sequence encodes CASSLVVGRGQPQHF.

This clone was counted once. J is TRBJ2-3 and V is TRBV7-2, with D maybe TRBD2 (6 bases). Trimming stripped 5 bases from V and 8 bases from J, with 14 bases between. Looked up from germline, CDR1 is SGHTA and CDR2 is FQGNSA. CDR3 length: 13 amino acids. DNA of the CDR3: TGTGCCAGCAGCGTCACCTGGGAGGCTACGCAGTATTTT. Residues: CASSVTWEATQYF.

As to this clone: Other DNA sequences in the sample encode the same CDR3. V usage is TRBV6-5 and J usage is TRBJ1-5; TRBD1 matches at 7 bases. There are 15 residues in the CDR3. Germline V CDR1 and CDR2: MNHEY, SVGAGI. V lost 5 bases, J lost 0 bases, and 4 bases stayed unmatched. CDR3 amino acids: CASSPGQVSNQPQHF. For the CDR3, the DNA is TGTGCCAGCAGTCCCGGACAGGTTAGCAATCAGCCCCAGCATTTT.

The V and J genes are TRBV15 and TRBJ1-2; D remains ambiguous. V was cut by 0 bases and J by 4 bases, with 12 bases left in between. Germline CDR1 LNHNV, CDR2 YYDKDF (reference sequence). The CDR3 length is 15 residues. In DNA form, the CDR3 reads TGTGCCACCAGCAGAGATAGCCGGGAGGGCTATGGCTACACCTTC. Translated, it gives CATSRDSREGYGYTF.

The chain recombines TRBV5-4 with TRBJ1-1; D is ambiguous. The CDR3 is made up of 13 amino acids. With 4 bases removed from V and 1 base from J, the gap between germline ends came to 8 bases. CDR1 is SGHNT and CDR2 is YYREEE in the germline V gene (reference sequence). CDR3 region: CASSREKNTEAFF. For the CDR3, the DNA is TGTGCCAGCAGCCGGGAGAAGAACACTGAAGCTTTCTTT.

This chain connects TRBV4-2 to TRBJ2-7, with 8 bases identical to TRBD1. V shed 5 bases and J 4 bases; nucleotides not matched to a gene: 7. Germline V gives CDR1 LGHNA, CDR2 YNFKEQ. The CDR3 has 14 residues. CDR3 sequence (DNA): TGTGCCAGCAGCTCCGGGACAGGAACTTACGAGCAGTACTTC. It specifies CASSSGTGTYEQYF.

V is TRBV19 and J is TRBJ2-3; 9 nucleotides agree with TRBD2. The CDR3 consists of 16 residues. Trimming at V came to 2 bases and at J to 8 bases, leaving 11 bases not matched to a gene. Germline V CDR1 and CDR2: LNHDA, SQIVND (reference sequence). The CDR3 DNA sequence: TGTGCCAGTAGTATATATGCGGGAGGGGCCCTTGGTACGCAGTATTTT. Its protein is CASSIYAGGALGTQYF.

The genes are TRBV5-1 and TRBJ1-4; a weak D match, TRBD1 (5 bases). CDR1 and CDR2 (germline): SGHRS, YFSETQ. This CDR3 comprises 15 residues. Between the trimmed V and J ends, which lost 0 bases and 6 bases, there was a span of 12 bases. The DNA of the CDR3 is TGCGCCAGCAGCTTGGAGGGGACTGCCCATGAAAAACTGTTTTTT. Protein: CASSLEGTAHEKLFF.

This rearrangement joins TRBV6-5 to TRBJ1-1; D is unclear. The CDR3 is 12 amino acids. Trimming took off 5 bases at V and 1 base at J, with 5 bases between the two ends. Germline CDR1 and CDR2: MNHEY and SVGAGI. CDR3 protein: CASSTRNTEAFF. As DNA, the CDR3 is TGTGCCAGCAGTACTCGGAACACTGAAGCTTTCTTT.

The chain carries TRBV6-5 and TRBJ2-7; TRBD1 matches 7 bases. Germline CDR1 and CDR2: MNHEY and SVGAGI. The CDR3 spans 13 residues. Losses at the gene ends were 6 bases for V and 2 bases for J; bases not matched to a gene: 4. The CDR3 DNA reads as TGTGCCAGCAGACAGGGGTTTGCCTACGAGCAGTACGTC. Translating it yields CASRQGFAYEQYV.

V is TRBV29-1 and J is TRBJ2-7; 9 positions match TRBD1. The CDR3 is 13 amino acids. Per the germline V gene, CDR1 is SQVTM and CDR2 is ANQGSEA. With V trimmed by 7 bases and J by 5 bases, 9 bases remained unmatched. CDR3 in DNA: TGCAGCGCTTATGGACAGGGGTTCGACGAGCAGTACTTC. It is translated as CSAYGQGFDEQYF.

The rearrangement links TRBV2 to TRBJ1-1, with D unclear. The CDR3 has 14 amino acids. With 4 bases removed from V and 0 bases from J, the gap between germline ends came to 9 bases. Germline lookup yields CDR1 SNHLY and CDR2 FYNNEI. The CDR3 loop is CASSADAMNTEAFF. CDR3 coding DNA: TGTGCCAGCAGTGCCGATGCTATGAACACTGAAGCTTTCTTT.

This sequence joins TRBV19 and TRBJ2-3; 10 bases match TRBD2. J was trimmed by 2 bases and V by 7 bases; bases with no gene match: 3. The CDR3 is made up of 14 amino acids. From germline, CDR1 is LNHDA and CDR2 SQIVND (reference sequence). The CDR3 loop reads CASTLAGNTDTQYF. In DNA, the CDR3 is TGTGCCAGTACACTAGCGGGGAACACAGATACGCAGTATTTT.

This rearrangement joins TRBV7-3 to TRBJ2-1, with D perhaps TRBD2 (6 bases). The CDR3 is 17 residues long. Germline V lookup: CDR1 SGHTA, CDR2 FQGTGA. Trimming took 4 bases from V and 2 from J, leaving 18 bases between them. The chain's CDR3 is CASSSPLDGRAYNEQFF. CDR3 in DNA: TGTGCCAGCAGCTCACCTCTTGACGGGAGAGCCTACAATGAGCAGTTCTTC.